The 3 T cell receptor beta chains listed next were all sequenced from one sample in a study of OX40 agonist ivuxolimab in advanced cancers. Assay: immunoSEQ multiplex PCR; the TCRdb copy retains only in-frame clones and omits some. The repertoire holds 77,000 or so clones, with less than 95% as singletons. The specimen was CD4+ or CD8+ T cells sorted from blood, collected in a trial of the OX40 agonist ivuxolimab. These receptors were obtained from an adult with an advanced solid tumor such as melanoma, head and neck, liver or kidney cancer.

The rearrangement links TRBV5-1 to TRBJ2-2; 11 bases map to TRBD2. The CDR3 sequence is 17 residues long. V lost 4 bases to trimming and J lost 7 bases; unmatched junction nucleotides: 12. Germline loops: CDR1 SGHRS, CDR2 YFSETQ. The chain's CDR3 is CASSPLTSGIGIGELFF. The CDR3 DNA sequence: TGCGCCAGCAGCCCTCTGACTAGCGGGATCGGGATCGGGGAGCTGTTTTTT. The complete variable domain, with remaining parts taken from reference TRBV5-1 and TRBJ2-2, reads KAGVTQTPRYLIKTRGQQVTLSCSPISGHRSVSWYQQTPGQGLQFLFEYFSETQRNKGNFPGRFSGRQFSNSRSEMNVSTLELGDSALYLCASSPLTSGIGIGELFFGEGSRLTVL.

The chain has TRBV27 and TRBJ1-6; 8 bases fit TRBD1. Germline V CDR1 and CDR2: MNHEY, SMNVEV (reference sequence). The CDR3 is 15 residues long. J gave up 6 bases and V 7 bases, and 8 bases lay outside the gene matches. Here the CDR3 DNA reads TGTGCCAGCACCTCCCGGACAGGGTTTAATTCACCCCTCCACTTT. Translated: CASTSRTGFNSPLHF.

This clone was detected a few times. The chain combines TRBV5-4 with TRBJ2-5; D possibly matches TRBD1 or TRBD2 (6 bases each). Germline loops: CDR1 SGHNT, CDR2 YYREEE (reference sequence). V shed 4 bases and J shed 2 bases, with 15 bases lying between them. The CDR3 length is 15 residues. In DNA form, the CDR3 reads TGTGCCAGCAGCCGGGGGCTAGCACAACAAGAGACCCAGTACTTC. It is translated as CASSRGLAQQETQYF.